What follows are 14 T cell receptor beta chains derived from one specimen sequenced in a study of T cells after yellow fever vaccination. Each CDR3 protein is one row after TCRdb ran MiXCR on the 5' RACE reads. The repertoire has hundreds of thousands of distinct CDR3 sequences, about 14% of them found once; the top ten carry around an eighth. The sample in question was PBMCs, obtained on the day of the yellow fever booster vaccination. The receptors were gathered from a man in his thirties or forties who received the YFV17D yellow fever vaccine.

This chain joins TRBV3-1 and TRBJ1-4; perhaps TRBD1 as D (5 bases). V dropped 8 bases and J dropped 8 bases, with 18 bases sitting between them. This CDR3 comprises 14 residues. Germline V gene data show CDR1 as LGHDT and CDR2 as YNNKEL (reference sequence). CDR3 loop: CASGKRPAGEKLFF. For the CDR3, the DNA is TGTGCCAGCGGGAAGCGGCCCGCAGGGGAAAAACTGTTTTTT. Together with reference TRBV3-1 and TRBJ1-4, the CDR3 gives the full variable domain: DTAVSQTPKYLVTQMGNDKSIKCEQNLGHDTMYWYKQDSKKFLKIMFSYNNKELIINETVPNRFSPKSPDKAHLNLHINSLELGDSAVYFCASGKRPAGEKLFFGSGTQLSVL.

The rearrangement joins TRBV24-1 to TRBJ2-3, with 10 bases identical to TRBD1. CDR1 is KGHDR, CDR2 SFDVKD, per germline. This CDR3 is 17 amino acids long. V trimming: 3 bases; J trimming: 2 bases; junction bases outside the gene matches: 7. The DNA for the CDR3 is TGTGCCACCAGTGATCCCCCCGGGACAGGGGCCACAGATACGCAGTATTTT. Translated, it gives CATSDPPGTGATDTQYF.

V is TRBV2 and J is TRBJ1-4; D gene uncertain. Germline CDR1 reads SNHLY; CDR2 reads FYNNEI. Between the trimmed V and J ends, which lost 1 base and 3 bases, there was a span of 6 bases. The CDR3 loop spans 14 amino acids. The CDR3 region is CASSEVRANEKLFF. In DNA, the CDR3 is TGTGCCAGCAGTGAAGTGCGGGCTAATGAAAAACTGTTTTTT. Drawing the rest from reference TRBV2 and TRBJ1-4, the complete variable domain is EPEVTQTPSHQVTQMGQEVILRCVPISNHLYFYWYRQILGQKVEFLVSFYNNEISEKSEIFDDQFSVERPDGSNFTLKIRSTKLEDSAMYFCASSEVRANEKLFFGSGTQLSVL.

This clonotype was seen only a few times. The CDR3: CASSRLLTGTQQNEQFF. DNA for the CDR3: TGTGCCAGTAGTAGACTCTTGACCGGGACCCAGCAAAATGAGCAGTTCTTC. V and J are TRBV19 and TRBJ2-1; TRBD1 or TRBD2 may be the D gene (5 bases each). V shed 4 bases and J shed 7 bases, with 23 bases lying between them. From germline, CDR1 is LNHDA and CDR2 SQIVND (reference sequence). The CDR3 consists of 17 residues. Complete variable domain (other parts from reference TRBV19 and TRBJ2-1): DGGITQSPKYLFRKEGQNVTLSCEQNLNHDAMYWYRQDPGQGLRLIYYSQIVNDFQKGDIAEGYSVSREKKESFPLTVTSAQKNPTAFYLCASSRLLTGTQQNEQFFGPGTRLTVL.

This clonotype was seen a few times. The chain combines TRBV6-2 or TRBV6-3 with TRBJ1-4; TRBD1 is a possible D gene (5 bases). Trimming removed 0 bases at V and 6 bases at J, with 8 bases between. The CDR3 runs to 14 residues. Germline CDR1 and CDR2: MNHEY and SVGEGT. Here the CDR3 reads CASSYSREDEKLFF. The CDR3 DNA is TGTGCCAGCAGTTACTCCAGGGAAGATGAAAAACTGTTTTTT.

This clonotype was observed many times. This chain joins TRBV7-2 and TRBJ2-7, with 7 bases that match TRBD1. Unmatched junction bases numbered 4, after V lost 6 bases and J lost 2 bases. This CDR3 region has 13 residues. In germline, CDR1 is SGHTA, CDR2 FQGNSA. The CDR3 region has the DNA TGTGCCAGCAGACCAGGACAGGCCTACGAGCAGTACTTC. This sequence encodes CASRPGQAYEQYF.

This chain links TRBV6-2 or TRBV6-3 with TRBJ2-5; tentative D call: TRBD2 (5 bases). This CDR3 is 11 amino acids long. CDR1 and CDR2 (germline): MNHEY, SVGEGT. CDR3 sequence: CACGHGETQYF. CDR3 nucleotide sequence: TGTGCGTGCGGGCACGGCGAGACCCAGTACTTC.

The J gene is TRBJ2-2, the V gene TRBV4-3; a weak D match, TRBD2 (5 bases). The germline CDR1 and CDR2 sequences are LGHNA and YSLEER. CDR3 size: 16 residues. V lost 2 bases to trimming and J lost 0 bases, with 10 bases between them. The CDR3 DNA reads as TGCGCCAGCAGCCAACGGCTGCGGGCGAACACCGGGGAGCTGTTTTTT. It encodes CASSQRLRANTGELFF.

This clonotype was seen only a few times. This chain joins TRBV11-2 and TRBJ2-3; D remains ambiguous. CDR3 length: 12 residues. Trimming took 3 bases from V and 4 from J, leaving 5 bases between them. The germline CDR1 and CDR2 sequences are SGHAT and FQNNGV. CDR3 amino acids: CASSFVADTQYF. In nucleotides, the CDR3 is TGTGCCAGCAGCTTCGTGGCAGATACGCAGTATTTT.

This clonotype appeared a few times. The chain employs TRBV25-1 and TRBJ1-6, with D unresolved. The CDR3 runs to 12 residues. Germline values: CDR1 MGHDK, CDR2 SYGVNS. V gave up 4 bases and J gave up 8 bases, with 6 bases separating them. CDR3: CASSVEYSPLHF. The CDR3 nucleotides are TGTGCCAGCAGTGTCGAGTATTCACCCCTCCACTTT.

The sample holds a few counts of this clonotype. This chain connects TRBV5-1 to TRBJ2-3; tentatively, D is TRBD1 or TRBD2 (5 bases each). The CDR3 runs to 15 residues. Germline V gene lookup returns CDR1 SGHRS and CDR2 YFSETQ. V lost 4 bases, J lost 5 bases, and 17 bases lay in between. In nucleotides, the CDR3 is TGCGCCAGCAGCGGATCCGGGACCCGGGGAGATACGCAGTATTTT. Encoded protein: CASSGSGTRGDTQYF. Combining the CDR3 with reference TRBV5-1 and TRBJ2-3 gives the whole variable domain KAGVTQTPRYLIKTRGQQVTLSCSPISGHRSVSWYQQTPGQGLQFLFEYFSETQRNKGNFPGRFSGRQFSNSRSEMNVSTLELGDSALYLCASSGSGTRGDTQYFGPGTRLTVL.

The table lists this clonotype with a few counts. This chain connects TRBV5-5 to TRBJ2-2, with 8 positions matching TRBD1. The ends lost 0 bases at V and 2 bases at J; junction bases unmatched: 3. Looked up from germline, CDR1 is SGHKS and CDR2 is YYEKEE (reference sequence). CDR3 size: 16 residues. CDR3 nucleotides: TGTGCCAGCAGCTTGGAAACAGGGGGTAACACCGGGGAGCTGTTTTTT. Its translation: CASSLETGGNTGELFF.

At least ten counts were recorded for this clonotype. The CDR3 is CASSLLQGYEQYF. In DNA form, the CDR3 reads TGTGCCAGCAGTTTGCTGCAGGGCTACGAGCAGTACTTC. V usage is TRBV12-3 or TRBV12-4 and J usage is TRBJ2-7; TRBD1 is a possible D gene (5 bases). This CDR3 region has 13 residues. Trimming pared 3 bases from V and 3 bases from J, leaving 9 bases between.

This clonotype was counted only a few times. The rearrangement joins TRBV4-3 to TRBJ2-7; D might be TRBD2 (6 bases). This CDR3 region has 15 residues. The germline V and J ends were trimmed by 1 base and 4 bases, with 14 bases remaining between them. Germline loops: CDR1 LGHNA, CDR2 YSLEER. CDR3: CASSQASGEVYEQYF. The DNA of the CDR3 is TGCGCCAGCAGCCAAGCATCGGGAGAGGTATACGAGCAGTACTTC.